This T cell receptor beta chain was sequenced during a study of T cell responses to AZD1222 COVID-19 vaccine. Overall study results and limits: Just a handful of people given AZD1222 tested seropositive at baseline. Unmutated variant regions reportedly attract nearly half of all spike-specific TCRs.

Points on this clone: Its antigen remains unknown.

The repertoire was sequenced with immunoSEQ multiplex PCR; TCRdb's copy has only in-frame clones and lacks some. The table shows about 110,000 clones, with roughly 90% occurring only once. With V trimmed by 3 bases and J by 9 bases, 10 bases remained unmatched. This CDR3 region has 15 residues. CDR1 and CDR2 from the germline V gene are MGHRA and YSYEKL. This receptor was taken from an adult in good health. The chain links TRBV4-1 to TRBJ2-7; 11 positions match TRBD2. The sequencing used peripheral blood, collected on day 0 of AZD1222 vaccination. CDR3 nucleotide sequence: TGCGCCAGCAGCCAGCAACTAGCGGGAGACTTGGTGCAGTACTTC. This gives the protein CASSQQLAGDLVQYF.